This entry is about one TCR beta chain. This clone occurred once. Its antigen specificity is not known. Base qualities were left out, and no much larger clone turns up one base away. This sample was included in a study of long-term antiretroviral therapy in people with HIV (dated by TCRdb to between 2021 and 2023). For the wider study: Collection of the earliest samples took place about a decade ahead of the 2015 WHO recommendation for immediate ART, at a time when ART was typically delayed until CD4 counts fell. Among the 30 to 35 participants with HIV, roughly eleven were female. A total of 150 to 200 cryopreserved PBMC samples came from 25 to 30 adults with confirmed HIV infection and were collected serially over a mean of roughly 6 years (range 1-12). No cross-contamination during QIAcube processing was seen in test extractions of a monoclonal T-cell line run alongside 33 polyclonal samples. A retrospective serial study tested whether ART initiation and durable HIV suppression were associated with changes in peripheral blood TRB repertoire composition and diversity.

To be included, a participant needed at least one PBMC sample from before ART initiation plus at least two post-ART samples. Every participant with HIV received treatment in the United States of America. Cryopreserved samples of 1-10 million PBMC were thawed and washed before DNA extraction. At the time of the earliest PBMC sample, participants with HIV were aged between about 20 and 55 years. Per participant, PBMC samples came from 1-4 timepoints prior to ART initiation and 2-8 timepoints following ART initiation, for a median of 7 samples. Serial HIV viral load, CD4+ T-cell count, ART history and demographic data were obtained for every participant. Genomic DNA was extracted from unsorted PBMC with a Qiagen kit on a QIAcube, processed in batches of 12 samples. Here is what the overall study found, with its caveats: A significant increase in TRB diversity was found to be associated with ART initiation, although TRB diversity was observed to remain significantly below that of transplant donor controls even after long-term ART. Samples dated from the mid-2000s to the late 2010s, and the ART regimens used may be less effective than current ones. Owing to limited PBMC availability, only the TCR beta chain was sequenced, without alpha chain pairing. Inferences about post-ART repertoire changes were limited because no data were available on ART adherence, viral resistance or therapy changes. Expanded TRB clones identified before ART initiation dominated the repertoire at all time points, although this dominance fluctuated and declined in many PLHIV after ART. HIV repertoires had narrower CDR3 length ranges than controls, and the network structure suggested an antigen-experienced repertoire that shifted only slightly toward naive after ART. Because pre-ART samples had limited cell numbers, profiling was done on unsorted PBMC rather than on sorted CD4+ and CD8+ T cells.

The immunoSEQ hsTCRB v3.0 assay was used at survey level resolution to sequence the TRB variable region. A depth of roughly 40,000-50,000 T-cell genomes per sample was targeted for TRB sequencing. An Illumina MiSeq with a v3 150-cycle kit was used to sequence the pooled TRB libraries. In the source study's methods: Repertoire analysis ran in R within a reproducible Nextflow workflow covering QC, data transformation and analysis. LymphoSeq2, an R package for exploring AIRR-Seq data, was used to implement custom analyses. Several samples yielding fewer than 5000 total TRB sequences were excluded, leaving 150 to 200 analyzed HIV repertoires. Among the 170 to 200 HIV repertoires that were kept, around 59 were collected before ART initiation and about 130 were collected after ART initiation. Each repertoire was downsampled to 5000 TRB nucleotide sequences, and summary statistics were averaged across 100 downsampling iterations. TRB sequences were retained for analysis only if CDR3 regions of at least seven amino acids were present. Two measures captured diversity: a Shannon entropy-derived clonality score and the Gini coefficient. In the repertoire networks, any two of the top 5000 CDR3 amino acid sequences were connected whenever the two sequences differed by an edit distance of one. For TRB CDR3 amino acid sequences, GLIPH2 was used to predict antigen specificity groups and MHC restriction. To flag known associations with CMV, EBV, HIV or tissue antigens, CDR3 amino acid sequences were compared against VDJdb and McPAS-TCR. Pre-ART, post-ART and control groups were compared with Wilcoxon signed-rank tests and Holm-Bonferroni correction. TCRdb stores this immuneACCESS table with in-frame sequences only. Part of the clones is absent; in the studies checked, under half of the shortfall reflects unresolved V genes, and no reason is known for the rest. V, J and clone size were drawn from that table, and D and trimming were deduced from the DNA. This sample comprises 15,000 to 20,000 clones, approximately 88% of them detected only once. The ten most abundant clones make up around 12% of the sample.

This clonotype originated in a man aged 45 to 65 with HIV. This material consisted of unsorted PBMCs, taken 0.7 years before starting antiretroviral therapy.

The CDR3 loop reads CASSFLAIRYF. The bases are TGTGCCAGCAGCTTCCTAGCTATTCGGTATTTT. Here the chain combines TRBV7-2 and TRBJ2-3; the D gene is perhaps TRBD2, from 5 matching bases. V and J are truncated by 3 bases and 14 bases respectively, leaving an intervening sequence of 12 bases. Via the germline V gene, CDR1 is SGHTA and CDR2 FQGNSA. The CDR3 spans 11 residues, from the cysteine through the phenylalanine. The retained sequence is limited to the CDR3, 33 bases, with the frame set at the first base.